This TCR beta chain appears in the sequencing data of a study of cytomegalovirus exposure and HLA in healthy donors. Across the study: Earlier work reported about 110 million unique TCR beta sequences from 150 million to 200 million T cells. Study-level findings and limits: Being productive about 90% or about 30% of the time was typical of most TCR beta V segments in an earlier analysis.

V was trimmed by 5 bases and J by 0 bases, leaving 10 bases between them. The CDR3 is made up of 14 amino acids. Germline CDR1 and CDR2: SGHNT and YYREEE (reference sequence). This clone was counted once. Its antigen is not known. PCR employed 60 Vbeta and 13 Jbeta primers. Libraries were prepared by immunoSEQ multiplex PCR; TCRdb keeps only in-frame clonotypes and omits some of them. The data hold about 130,000 clones, with 79% observed a single time. Each of the donors was a healthy bone marrow donor. The material sequenced was PBMCs. The clonotype comes from a man aged 18 to 30 in good health and CMV-seronegative. This rearrangement joins TRBV5-4 to TRBJ2-3; D is ambiguous. CDR3 coding DNA: TGTGCCAGCAGGGAGCCCCGAAGCACAGATACGCAGTATTTT. This translates into CASREPRSTDTQYF.